This T cell receptor beta chain stems from a study of CD8+CD57+ T cells in acquired aplastic anemia (dated by TCRdb to 2017 to 2018). In terms of the full investigation: Extracted DNA from sorted CD4+ and CD8+ cells averaged approximately 3 ug, ranging from roughly 0.17 to 27.4 ug. CD8+CD57+ expansion was defined as frequency above the mean frequency observed in healthy subjects. Results the study describes overall, beyond this receptor: Although twenty-nine CD8+ CDR3 sequences were shared by patients and controls, these sequences appeared highly expressed in patients and within the immunodominant clones of patients. CD8+ Simpson's diversity did not differ significantly between patients and healthy controls (P=0.060).

This clonotype was seen at least ten times. Its antigen remains unidentified. No base qualities exist here, and no much larger clone lies one base off it. From a lookup of the germline V gene (reference sequence), CDR1 and CDR2 are SEHNR and FQNEAQ. The CDR3 spans 15 residues, from the cysteine through the phenylalanine. This entry keeps only the CDR3 DNA: 45 bases, framed from base 1. V is shortened by 5 bases, J by 0 bases, and the region joining them spans 13 bases. Patients chosen for sequencing had shown expansion of CD8+CD57+ cells by flow cytometry. Severe acquired aplastic anemia was diagnosed in all patients according to International Study of Aplastic Anemia and Agranulocytosis and Camitta criteria. At the time blood was sampled, none of the patients had received any therapy. In the study, sorted CD4+ and CD8+ blood T cells from patients with severe aplastic anemia and from healthy subjects underwent deep sequencing of TCR repertoires. Patients were enrolled under clinicaltrials.gov protocols 00001620, 01623167, 00001397, 00071045, 00081523 and 00961064 in the USA. Ficoll-Paque density gradient centrifugation was used to isolate peripheral blood mononuclear cells. Before DNA extraction, CD4+ and CD8+ T cells were sorted by FACS or by magnetic beads.

Genomic DNA was used as template for profiling of TCR beta VDJ combinations and CDR3 sequences. An Illumina HiSeq 2000 was used for TCR repertoire sequencing. The paper's processing steps were these. Repertoires were assessed using TRBV/TRBJ rearrangement plots, CDR3 size and DJ length profiles, and Simpson's diversity index. Whichever DNA sequence was most abundant in the deep sequencing data was defined as the immunodominant clone. CDR3 amino acid sequences were screened for sharing across subjects and compared with published repertoires and the VDJdb database. Using fastp at Q25 and MiXCR, TCRdb reprocessed the public reads and kept productive beta chains. Rows matching on CDR3 protein sequence are summarized as one entry with the most common DNA and genes. These V and J calls originate from TCRdb's pipeline instead of the authors' own analysis. Recorded for this sample are 200,000 to 300,000 distinct CDR3 sequences; around half of them occurred a single time. The ten largest clones capture 7.8% of the sample.

The clonotype comes from a human donor with aplastic anemia. Sequencing used sorted CD4+, CD8+, or CD8+CD57+ T cells (not recorded which) from PBMCs. The V gene is TRBV7-9 and the J gene is TRBJ1-2; no D segment can be confidently identified. The DNA reads TGTGCCAGCAGCCTTCTCTCGGGTTCTAACTATGGCTACACCTTC. This is translated as CASSLLSGSNYGYTF. Here the CDR3 is joined to the reference TRBV7-9 and TRBJ1-2 genes, and the full variable domain is: DTGVSQNPRHKITKRGQNVTFRCDPISEHNRLYWYRQTLGQGPEFLTYFQNEAQLEKSRLLSDRFSAERPKGSFSTLEIQRTEQGDSAMYLCASSLLSGSNYGYTFGSGTRLTVV.